A single sample is the source of the 24 T cell receptor beta chains below, sequenced in a study of blood T cell dynamics during melanoma immunotherapy. The protocol was immunoSEQ multiplex PCR, while the TCRdb copy is restricted to in-frame clones and leaves out a portion. The sample has several hundred clones, 70% to 90% seen once. Sample time point: pre-treatment baseline. The sequenced sample was cell-free DNA from blood, obtained from a patient treated with checkpoint blockade. The receptors derive from a human donor with melanoma.

The chain couples TRBV11-2 to TRBJ1-6; D remains unclear. Per the germline V gene, CDR1 is SGHAT and CDR2 is FQNNGV. Trimming removed 2 bases from V and 10 bases from J, with 15 bases in between. The CDR3 is 15 residues long. CDR3 in amino acids: CASSLRGSGVSPLHF. DNA for the CDR3: TGTGCCAGCAGCTTACGAGGGAGCGGGGTGTCACCCCTCCACTTT.

The chain combines TRBV5-8 with TRBJ1-2; no firm D call. V gave up 9 bases and J gave up 3 bases, with 27 bases separating them. The CDR3 runs to 17 residues. In germline, CDR1 is SGHTS, CDR2 YDEGEE. CDR3 DNA sequence: TGTGCCACTCATTTGCCCTCGAGGGATGGGAAGGACTATGGCTACACCTTC. Its translation is CATHLPSRDGKDYGYTF.

J is TRBJ2-6 and V is TRBV28; 9 nucleotides match TRBD1. The CDR3 loop spans 16 amino acids. Per germline, CDR1 MDHEN and CDR2 SYDVKM. The ends lost 6 bases at V and 0 bases at J; junction bases unmatched: 3. The chain's CDR3 is CASRGQGLSGANVLTF. The CDR3 nucleotides are TGTGCCAGCAGGGGACAGGGACTCTCTGGGGCCAACGTCCTGACTTTC. Together with reference TRBV28 and TRBJ2-6, the CDR3 gives the full variable domain: DVKVTQSSRYLVKRTGEKVFLECVQDMDHENMFWYRQDPGLGLRLIYFSYDVKMKEKGDIPEGYSVSREKKERFSLILESASTNQTSMYLCASRGQGLSGANVLTFGAGSRLTVL.

V is TRBV5-8 and J is TRBJ2-5; 9 bases are a match to TRBD2. The CDR3 runs to 16 residues. Unmatched junction bases numbered 10, after V lost 4 bases and J lost 3 bases. Germline V gene lookup returns CDR1 SGHTS and CDR2 YDEGEE. CDR3 sequence: CASSPRAGGREETQYF. The CDR3 coding sequence is TGTGCCAGCAGCCCCCGCGCGGGGGGGAGAGAAGAGACCCAGTACTTC.

This rearrangement joins TRBV5-1 to TRBJ2-3; 9 bases agree with TRBD1. V shed 5 bases, J shed 3 bases, and the junction held 7 bases outside the gene matches. CDR3 length: 15 amino acids. The germline CDR1 and CDR2 sequences are SGHRS and YFSETQ. CDR3 in DNA: TGCGCCAGCAGTAAATGGGGACAGGGAACAGATACGCAGTATTTT. Translation: CASSKWGQGTDTQYF.

V is TRBV9 and J is TRBJ2-2; perhaps D is TRBD1 or TRBD2 (5 bases each). The CDR3 is 18 residues long. Trimming left V 0 bases short and J 4 bases short, with 19 bases between. In germline, CDR1 is SGDLS, CDR2 YYNGEE. Here the CDR3 reads CASSVGPHGTQTTGELFF. The CDR3 coding sequence is TGTGCCAGCAGCGTAGGGCCCCACGGGACGCAAACCACCGGGGAGCTGTTTTTT.

This chain links TRBV28 with TRBJ2-7; perhaps TRBD2 as D (6 bases). CDR1 and CDR2 (germline): MDHEN, SYDVKM. The V end was cut by 8 bases, the J end by 4 bases, with 9 bases between. This CDR3 comprises 11 residues. The CDR3 DNA sequence: TGTGCCAGCCTGGGAGGTTACGAGCAGTACTTC. It codes for CASLGGYEQYF.

This chain links TRBV6-1 with TRBJ1-1; TRBD1 matches at 8 bases. V lost 0 bases, J lost 9 bases, and 6 bases stayed unmatched. CDR3 length: 14 residues. Germline-derived CDR1 and CDR2 are MNHNS and SASEGT. CDR3 bases: TGTGCCAGCAGTGAAGCGGGCAGGGGGCCCCAAGCTTTCTTT. This sequence encodes CASSEAGRGPQAFF.

This clone has just one count. The chain employs TRBV9 and TRBJ1-1; D gene uncertain. Trimming cost V 0 bases and J 4 bases, with 16 bases left between them. Germline values: CDR1 SGDLS, CDR2 YYNGEE. This CDR3 spans 16 amino acids. The CDR3 spells CASSVGPIPIVTEAFF. The CDR3 DNA sequence: TGTGCCAGCAGCGTAGGGCCAATCCCTATAGTCACTGAAGCTTTCTTT.

Judged by abundance, this clone is hyperexpanded. Other nucleotide sequences in the sample specify the same CDR3. The chain has TRBV11-2 and TRBJ2-1, with 8 nucleotides matching TRBD1. V gave up 1 base and J gave up 0 bases; unmatched junction bases: 8. The germline gives CDR1 SGHAT, CDR2 FQNNGV. The CDR3 has 18 amino acids. Written as DNA, the CDR3 is TGTGCCAGCAGCTTAGTTTTTGGCACAGGGGGCTCCTACAATGAGCAGTTCTTC. Amino acid sequence: CASSLVFGTGGSYNEQFF.

The CDR3 region has the DNA TGTGCCAGCAGCCCGGACAAAACTTACAATGAGCAGTTCTTC. It is translated as CASSPDKTYNEQFF. The V and J genes are TRBV7-9 and TRBJ2-1; perhaps TRBD1 as D (5 bases). Deletions cut 5 bases from V and 4 bases from J, with 12 bases between. Germline V gene data show CDR1 as SEHNR and CDR2 as FQNEAQ (reference sequence). The CDR3 is 14 residues long.

The chain has TRBV9 and TRBJ1-1; the D gene is possibly TRBD1 (5 bases). The CDR3 runs to 13 residues. CDR1 is SGDLS, CDR2 YYNGEE, per germline. V gave up 6 bases and J gave up 5 bases, with 14 bases separating them. CDR3 in DNA: TGTGCCAGCAACCTCGGGGGAGAGACTGAAGCTTTCTTT. Translated: CASNLGGETEAFF.

The V call is TRBV10-1, the J call TRBJ2-7; D possibly corresponds to TRBD1 (5 bases). Trimming took off 4 bases at V and 0 bases at J, with 10 bases between the two ends. There are 14 residues in the CDR3. Germline loops: CDR1 WNHNN, CDR2 SYGVQD (reference sequence). DNA of the CDR3: TGCGCCAGCAGTGCAGGACAATACTCCTACGAGCAGTACTTC. Translated, it gives CASSAGQYSYEQYF.

The genes are TRBV5-4 and TRBJ2-1; TRBD2 matches at 12 bases. This CDR3 spans 15 amino acids. The V segment lost 0 bases and the J segment 5 bases; nucleotides outside the gene matches: 0. Looked up from germline, CDR1 is SGHNT and CDR2 is YYREEE (reference sequence). CDR3 sequence (DNA): TGTGCCAGCAGCTTGGGACTAGCGGGAGACAATGAGCAGTTCTTC. The encoded protein is CASSLGLAGDNEQFF.

The CDR3 sequence is CASSKRPLRDSPQETQYF. DNA for the CDR3: TGTGCCAGCAGCAAAAGGCCTCTAAGGGACAGCCCGCAAGAGACCCAGTACTTC. V gene TRBV21-1 combines with J gene TRBJ2-5; the DNA was not used to check the table's D call, TRBD1. TRBV21-1 is a recognized pseudogene. The CDR3 loop spans 18 amino acids.

This chain joins TRBV10-2 and TRBJ2-7; D is undetermined. CDR1 is WSHSY and CDR2 is SAAADI in the germline V gene. The CDR3 runs to 14 residues. Trimming removed 3 bases from V and 0 bases from J, with 9 bases in between. In nucleotides, the CDR3 is TGCGCCAGCAGTGAACGGGCTGCCTCCTACGAGCAGTACTTC. It is translated as CASSERAASYEQYF.

This clone showed up just a few times. The chain combines TRBV7-2 with TRBJ1-6; D possibly corresponds to TRBD1 (5 bases). V was trimmed by 0 bases and J by 6 bases, leaving 12 bases between them. Germline lookup yields CDR1 SGHTA and CDR2 FQGNSA. The length of the CDR3 is 16 residues. For the CDR3, the DNA is TGTGCCAGCAGCTTAGCGGGGGGACCGACTAATTCACCCCTCCACTTT. Translation: CASSLAGGPTNSPLHF.

The chain couples TRBV18 to TRBJ2-2; TRBD1 or TRBD2 may be the D gene (5 bases each). Germline loops: CDR1 KGHSH, CDR2 LQKENI. CDR3 length equals 15 residues. The germline V and J ends were trimmed by 4 bases and 1 base, with 10 bases remaining between them. For the CDR3, the DNA is TGTGCCAGCTCACAAGGGACGGTGAACACCGGGGAGCTGTTTTTT. It translates to CASSQGTVNTGELFF.

The chain uses TRBV5-6 and TRBJ1-1; TRBD1 is a possible D gene (5 bases). CDR3 length: 15 amino acids. V was pared by 0 bases and J by 4 bases, with 13 bases between. Germline CDR1 and CDR2: SGHDT and YYEEEE. CDR3 sequence reads: CASSLGVGAGTEAFF. CDR3 nucleotides: TGTGCCAGCAGCTTGGGGGTCGGGGCGGGCACTGAAGCTTTCTTT.

This rearrangement joins TRBV19 to TRBJ2-6; 9 bases are a match to TRBD1. The V and J ends lost 5 bases and 0 bases, in that order; junction bases with no gene match: 8. The CDR3 has 18 amino acids. Germline assignment: CDR1 LNHDA and CDR2 SQIVND (reference sequence). The CDR3 reads CASSPNGQGYSGANVLTF. The CDR3 coding sequence is TGTGCCAGTAGTCCGAACGGACAGGGGTACTCTGGGGCCAACGTCCTGACTTTC.

To note about this clone: At the DNA level, this CDR3 is encoded by other sequences in the same sample as well. The chain is built from TRBV7-9 and TRBJ2-1, with TRBD2 matching 8 bases. Germline-derived CDR1 and CDR2 are SEHNR and FQNEAQ (reference sequence). V was clipped by 6 bases and J by 0 bases; unmatched bases: 4. The CDR3 length is 15 residues. The CDR3 reads CASRQTSGSYNEQFF. DNA for the CDR3: TGTGCCAGCAGGCAAACTAGCGGCTCCTACAATGAGCAGTTCTTC.

The V call is TRBV7-7, the J call TRBJ2-6; no clear D gene. This CDR3 has 18 residues. The V end lost 5 bases, the J end lost 5 bases, and 22 bases lay between the germline ends. Germline CDR1 is SSHAT and CDR2 is FNYEAQ (reference sequence). CDR3 protein: CASSRYCKPQSRANVLTF. CDR3 nucleotide sequence: TGTGCCAGCAGCCGTTACTGTAAGCCACAAAGTCGGGCCAACGTCCTGACTTTC.

This clone has just one count. This chain joins TRBV5-1 and TRBJ2-7; the D gene is possibly TRBD2 (6 bases). Germline-derived CDR1 and CDR2 are SGHRS and YFSETQ. V was cut by 0 bases and J by 1 base, with 8 bases left in between. This CDR3 is 14 amino acids long. In nucleotides, the CDR3 is TGCGCCAGCAGCTTGGGCGGGGAATCCTACGAGCAGTACTTC. It translates to CASSLGGESYEQYF. Complete variable domain (other parts from reference TRBV5-1 and TRBJ2-7): KAGVTQTPRYLIKTRGQQVTLSCSPISGHRSVSWYQQTPGQGLQFLFEYFSETQRNKGNFPGRFSGRQFSNSRSEMNVSTLELGDSALYLCASSLGGESYEQYFGPGTRLTVT.

J is TRBJ1-4 and V is TRBV2; D not certain. V was shortened by 2 bases and J by 8 bases, with 3 bases between the two germline ends. The CDR3 has 11 residues. CDR1 is SNHLY, CDR2 FYNNEI, per germline. CDR3 sequence reads: CASSEWEKLFF. As DNA, the CDR3 is TGTGCCAGCAGTGAATGGGAAAAACTGTTTTTT.